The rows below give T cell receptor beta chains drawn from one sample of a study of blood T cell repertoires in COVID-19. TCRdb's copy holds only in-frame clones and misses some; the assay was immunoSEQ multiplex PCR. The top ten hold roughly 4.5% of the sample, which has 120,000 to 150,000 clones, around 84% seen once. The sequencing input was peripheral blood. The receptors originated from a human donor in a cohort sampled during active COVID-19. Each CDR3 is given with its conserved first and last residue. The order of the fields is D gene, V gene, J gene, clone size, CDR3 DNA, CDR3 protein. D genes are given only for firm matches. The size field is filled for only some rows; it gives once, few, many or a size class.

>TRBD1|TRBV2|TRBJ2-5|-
TGTGCCAGCAGCGGAGGGACAGGGGGACAAGAGACCCAGTACTTC
CASSGGTGGQETQYF
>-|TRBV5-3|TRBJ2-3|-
TGTGCCAGAAGCACAGCCGGACTCACAGATACGCAGTATTTT
CARSTAGLTDTQYF
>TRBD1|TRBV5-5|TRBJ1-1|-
TGTGCCAGCAGCTCCCCCACAGGGGTGGAGACTGAAGCTTTCTTT
CASSSPTGVETEAFF
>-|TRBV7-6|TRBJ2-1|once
TGTGCCAGCAGCTTATGGGATAGCGGAAGAAGGGATGAGCAGTTCTTC
CASSLWDSGRRDEQFF
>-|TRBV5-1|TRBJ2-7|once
TGCGCCAGCAGCTTACTGGAAGGGGTCGAGCAGTACTTC
CASSLLEGVEQYF
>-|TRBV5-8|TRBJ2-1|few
TGTGCCAGCAGCAGCAGGGGCGATGAGCAGTTCTTC
CASSSRGDEQFF
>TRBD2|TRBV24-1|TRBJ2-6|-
TGTGCCACCAGCCAAGCGGGGGCGCCTGGGGCCAACGTCCTGACTTTC
CATSQAGAPGANVLTF
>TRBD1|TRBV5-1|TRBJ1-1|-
TGCGCCAGCAGCCCCCCGGGACAGGGGGCGGCTGAAGCTTTCTTT
CASSPPGQGAAEAFF
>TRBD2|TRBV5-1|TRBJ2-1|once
TGCGCCAGCAGCTTGGTGGCGGGAGGAGTGAATGAGCAGTTCTTC
CASSLVAGGVNEQFF
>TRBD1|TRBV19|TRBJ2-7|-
TGTGCCAGTATCGCCGGGACAGTACCCTACGAGCAGTACTTC
CASIAGTVPYEQYF
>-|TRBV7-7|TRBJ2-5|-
TGTGCTAGCAGCTCCGGGAAGACCCAGTACTTC
CASSSGKTQYF
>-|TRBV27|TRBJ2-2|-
TGTGCCAGCAGTTCTCTAGGGGGGAACACCGGGGAGCTGTTTTTT
CASSSLGGNTGELFF
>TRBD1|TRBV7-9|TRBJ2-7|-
TGTGCCAGCGGCGGGACAGGGGTTAGGTACGAGCAGTACTTC
CASGGTGVRYEQYF
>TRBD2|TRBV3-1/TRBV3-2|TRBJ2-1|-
TGTGCCAGCAGCCAGCTCTGGGGAGGACTAGCGGGGGGCAAAAACAATGAGCAGTTCTTC
CASSQLWGGLAGGKNNEQFF
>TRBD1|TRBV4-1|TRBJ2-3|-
TGCGCCAGCAGAAATCCGGGACAGACCACAGATACGCAGTATTTT
CASRNPGQTTDTQYF
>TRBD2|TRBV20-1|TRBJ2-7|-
TGCAGTGCTAGTTCGGGACTAGCGGGGTCCTACGAGCAGTACTTC
CSASSGLAGSYEQYF
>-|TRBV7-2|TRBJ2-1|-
TGTGCCAGCAGCTTAGGGCTAGCATCCGGCAATGAGCAGTTCTTC
CASSLGLASGNEQFF
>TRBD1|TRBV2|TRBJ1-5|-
TGTGCCAGCAGTAGGGGAACCGGGACAGGAAGCAATCAGCCCCAGCATTTT
CASSRGTGTGSNQPQHF
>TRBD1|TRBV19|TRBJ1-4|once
TGTGCCAGTAGTAACCGGGACAGGGCACCAACTAATGAAAAACTGTTTTTT
CASSNRDRAPTNEKLFF
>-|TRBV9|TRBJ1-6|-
TGTGCCAGCAGCGTAGGCAGGGCAAATTCACCCCTCCACTTT
CASSVGRANSPLHF
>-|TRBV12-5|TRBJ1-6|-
TGTGCTAGTGGTTTGGTGTGGGGCACCAAATCTGTGGGTTCTAATTCACCCCTCCACTTT
CASGLVWGTKSVGSNSPLHF
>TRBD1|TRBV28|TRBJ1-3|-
TGTGCCAGCAGTTTAAAGGGGACAGCTGGAAACACCATATATTTT
CASSLKGTAGNTIYF
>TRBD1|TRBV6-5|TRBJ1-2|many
TGTGCCAGCAGTTACGTCAGGACAGGGGGTGGCTATGGCTACACCTTC
CASSYVRTGGGYGYTF
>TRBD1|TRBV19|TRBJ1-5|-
TGTGCCAGTAGTATAGTCTCATCGACAGGGCGGAATCAGCCCCAGCATTTT
CASSIVSSTGRNQPQHF
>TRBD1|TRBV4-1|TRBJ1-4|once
TGCGCCAGCAGCCAAGCGGACAGGTCCAATGAAAAACTGTTTTTT
CASSQADRSNEKLFF
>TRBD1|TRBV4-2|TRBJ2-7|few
TGTGCCAGCAGCTTATCGACAGGGGAAACCTACGAGCAGTACTTC
CASSLSTGETYEQYF
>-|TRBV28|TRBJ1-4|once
TGTGCCACCCAGGGATCGCTAGGGGAAAAACTGTTTTTT
CATQGSLGEKLFF
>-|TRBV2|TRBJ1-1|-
TGTGCCAGCAGTGGGCAGGCTGTGAACACTGAAGCTTTCTTT
CASSGQAVNTEAFF
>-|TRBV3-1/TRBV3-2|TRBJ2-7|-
TGTGCCAGCAGCCCTAACGGAGGCTACGAGCAGTACTTC
CASSPNGGYEQYF
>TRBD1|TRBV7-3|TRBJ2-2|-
TGTGCCAGCAGCTCAGGGACAGGGGGCGCGGGCGGGGAGCTGTTTTTT
CASSSGTGGAGGELFF
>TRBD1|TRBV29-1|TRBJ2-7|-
TGCAGCGTTGAGAATTGGGACAGGGGGACGAGAGAGCAGTACTTC
CSVENWDRGTREQYF
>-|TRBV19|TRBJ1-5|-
TGTGCCGTGGGGGGTAGGGTAGTGAATCAGCCCCAGCATTTT
CAVGGRVVNQPQHF
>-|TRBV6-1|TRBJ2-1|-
TGTGCCAGCAGTGAATCCCCGGATAATAGGAGCAATGAGCAGTTCTTC
CASSESPDNRSNEQFF
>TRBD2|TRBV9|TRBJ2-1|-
TGTGCCAGCAGCGTAGGGACTAGACGTGTTTATGAGCAGTTCTTC
CASSVGTRRVYEQFF
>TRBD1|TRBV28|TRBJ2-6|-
TGTGCCAGCGGGACAGGGGGCGAGATTATCTCTGGGGCCAACGTCCTGACTTTC
CASGTGGEIISGANVLTF
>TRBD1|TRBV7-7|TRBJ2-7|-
TGTGCTAGCAGCGCGGGACAGGGGGGAGGCTTCTACGAGCAGTACTTC
CASSAGQGGGFYEQYF
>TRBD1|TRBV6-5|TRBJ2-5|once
TGTGCCAGCAGCGGGACAGGGGTGGAGACCCAGTACTTC
CASSGTGVETQYF
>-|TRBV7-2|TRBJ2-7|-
TGTGCCAGCAGCTTAGTACCGACAAGCTACCACGAGCAGTACTTC
CASSLVPTSYHEQYF
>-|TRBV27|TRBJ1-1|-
TGTGCCAGCAGTTTTCGTCCGAACACTGAAGCTTTCTTT
CASSFRPNTEAFF
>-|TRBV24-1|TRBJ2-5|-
TGTGCCACCAGTGATTTGACAAACCAAGAGACCCAGTACTTC
CATSDLTNQETQYF
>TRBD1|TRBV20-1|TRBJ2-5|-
TGCAGTGCTAGTAGGGACAGCCAGGGGACCCAGTACTTC
CSASRDSQGTQYF